This T cell receptor (beta chain) was observed in a study of siplizumab effects on memory and regulatory T cells. The data were produced by immunoSEQ multiplex PCR, yet TCRdb's version contains in-frame clones alone and is incomplete. The repertoire holds approximately 94,000 clones, 93% seen once, with over 5.5% in the top ten. The CDR3 runs 11 residues. CDR1 and CDR2 from the germline V gene are MNHEY and SVGAGI. V was pared by 2 bases and J by 10 bases, with 6 bases between. Study-level findings and limits: Siplizumab produced a significant drop in alloreactive sequences attributable to unstimulated CD4+ memory cells.

Worth noting for this clone: Its matching antigen is unknown.

The genes are TRBV6-5 and TRBJ2-1; D is unclear. What was sequenced was CD8+ T cells sorted from blood. The origin of this receptor is a human donor in good health. CDR3 nucleotide sequence: TGTGCCAGCAGTTACCAGGAAGAGCAGTTCTTC. It specifies CASSYQEEQFF.